This T cell receptor (beta chain) was profiled in a study of T-cell reconstitution after alpha-beta-depleted transplantation in children (TCRdb year 2016). At the level of the whole study: Using TCR repertoire profiling, the study followed T-cell immune reconstitution in a quantitative way in children after TCRalphabeta/CD19-depleted allogeneic hematopoietic cell transplantation. What the work shows at the level of the full study, not this receptor alone: The frequencies of hyperexpanded clones fell over the following months, and after one year, T-cell counts and TCRbeta diversity were mostly attributed to newly produced T cells. The apparently early alphabetaT-cell count recovery about two months after transplant was reportedly dependent on only several hundred rapidly expanded clones derived from non-depleted graft cells. The high TCRbeta diversity at day 60 in some patients was ascribed to recipient T cells and intrathymic progenitors that had survived conditioning.

Library construction relied on PCR. Instrument on record: Illumina HiSeq 2500. TCR library preparation used molecular barcoding, with unique molecular identifiers applied to normalize quantification of the TCRbeta repertoire. The public reads were quality trimmed at Q25 with fastp and then assembled into clones with MiXCR by TCRdb, keeping productive beta chains. Each CDR3 protein gets just one entry, which takes the most common genes and DNA from the rows behind it. Recorded for this sample are approximately 110,000 distinct CDR3 sequences; under 30% of them occurred a single time. The top ten constitute roughly a tenth of the sample. Compared with germline, V lacks 1 base and J lacks 2 bases; bases without a gene match: 16. Measured from the cysteine to the phenylalanine, the CDR3 is 18 residues long. The DNA shown is the 54-base CDR3, in frame from base 1. Based on the germline V gene (reference sequence), the CDR1 and CDR2 sequences are DFQATT and SNEGSKA.

This clonotype has ten or more counts. No cognate antigen has been identified for it. No base-level quality is on record; no much larger clone is a single base apart. The sample's treatment or condition, from its label and the paper: allogeneic hematopoietic cell transplantation with graft depleted of TCRalphabeta T cells and CD19 B cells. The transplant recipients were children given TCRalphabeta/CD19-depleted allogeneic hematopoietic cell grafts. This receptor was taken from a male patient aged 2 to 10 who had a stem cell transplant for chronic granulomatous disease, so the T cells may come from the graft donor. The chain links TRBV20-1 with TRBJ2-7; 8 bases in between match TRBD2. Specimen: PBMCs, mostly from graft donor cells, collected 180 days after TCRalphabeta/CD19-depleted stem cell transplant. The encoded CDR3 is CSARALSPGLVPAYEQYF. The nucleotide sequence reads TGCAGTGCTAGAGCCCTATCCCCGGGACTAGTCCCAGCCTACGAGCAGTACTTC.